These 10 T cell receptor beta chains came from one sample sequenced in a study of CD4 T cells in relation to SARS-CoV-2 and coronaviruses. These receptors lack a known antigen. The protocol was immunoSEQ multiplex PCR, while the TCRdb copy is restricted to in-frame clones and leaves out a portion. Of tens of thousands of clones listed, about 70% are singletons. Before the COVID-19 pandemic, during about 2011-2019, CD4+ T cells were taken from unexposed donors. The cells were cultured for approximately ten days before CD4+ T cells were isolated. Specimen: CD4+ T cells from PBMCs, cultured in vitro. Receptors were obtained from a human donor in good health.

The chain joins TRBV18 to TRBJ2-3; 9 nucleotides line up with TRBD1. The length of the CDR3 is 16 residues. J was trimmed by 6 bases and V by 3 bases; bases with no gene match: 10. In germline, CDR1 is KGHSH, CDR2 LQKENI. The CDR3 bases are TGTGCCAGCTCACCGAAATGGGACAGGGTCAAGGATACGCAGTATTTT. This encodes CASSPKWDRVKDTQYF.

This sequence joins TRBV5-8 and TRBJ2-1; 11 positions agree with TRBD2. The CDR3 sequence is 18 residues long. The V gene's germline CDR1 is SGHTS and CDR2 YDEGEE. The V and J ends lost 1 base and 0 bases, in that order; junction bases with no gene match: 6. CDR3 in DNA: TGTGCCAGCAGCTTGACTAGCGGGAGCCTCAGCTCCTACAATGAGCAGTTCTTC. This gives the protein CASSLTSGSLSSYNEQFF.

The V call is TRBV28, the J call TRBJ1-5; D gene ambiguous. With 6 bases removed from V and 6 bases from J, the gap between germline ends came to 15 bases. This CDR3 contains 14 residues. CDR1 is MDHEN, CDR2 SYDVKM, per germline. Written as DNA, the CDR3 is TGTGCCAGCAGGTTCCGCCGGGGTGGTCAGCCCCAGCATTTT. Translated: CASRFRRGGQPQHF. The variable domain in full, completed from reference TRBV28 and TRBJ1-5, reads DVKVTQSSRYLVKRTGEKVFLECVQDMDHENMFWYRQDPGLGLRLIYFSYDVKMKEKGDIPEGYSVSREKKERFSLILESASTNQTSMYLCASRFRRGGQPQHFGDGTRLSIL.

As concerns this clone: One end of the junction varies from germline; a read error may be responsible. V is TRBV7-7 and J is TRBJ2-1, with 9 bases matching TRBD2. CDR3 length: 16 residues. Germline V gives CDR1 SSHAT, CDR2 FNYEAQ (reference sequence). This chain's CDR3 is CASSPRLAAPYNEQFF. The CDR3 DNA reads TGTGCTAGCAGCCCCCGACTAGCGGCCCCCTACAATGAGCAGTTCTTC.

The V gene is TRBV7-2, the J gene TRBJ2-7, with 8 bases identical to TRBD1. The CDR3 totals 18 residues. Germline CDR1 SGHTA, CDR2 FQGNSA. The ends lost 1 base at V and 2 bases at J; junction bases unmatched: 13. CDR3 DNA: TGTGCCAGCAGCTTAGAGGGGACAGGACCAGCCGGGGCCTACGAGCAGTACTTC. This sequence encodes CASSLEGTGPAGAYEQYF.

The chain carries TRBV23-1 and TRBJ1-4; D is possibly TRBD1 (5 bases). Being an ORF, TRBV23-1 has a function that is uncertain. This CDR3 is 15 amino acids long. Trimming pared 3 bases from V and 0 bases from J, leaving 8 bases between. CDR3 nucleotide sequence: TGCGCCAGCAGTCATACAGGAGCAACTAATGAAAAACTGTTTTTT. Encoded protein: CASSHTGATNEKLFF.

The chain combines TRBV6-5 with TRBJ2-7, with D uncertain. Germline CDR1 MNHEY, CDR2 SVGAGI. V was pared by 4 bases and J by 2 bases, with 12 bases between. This CDR3 is built from 14 residues. CDR3 in amino acids: CASSSMTVPYEQYF. The CDR3 DNA is TGTGCCAGCAGTTCCATGACGGTGCCCTACGAGCAGTACTTC.

V is TRBV4-2 and J is TRBJ2-1, with D possibly being TRBD2 (6 bases). V was clipped by 5 bases and J by 2 bases, with 13 bases between them. The CDR3 is 15 amino acids. Germline V gene lookup returns CDR1 LGHNA and CDR2 YNFKEQ. The chain's CDR3 is CASSDPTRTYNEQFF. CDR3 in DNA: TGTGCCAGCAGCGACCCGACTAGAACCTACAATGAGCAGTTCTTC.

This clone appeared a few times. This rearrangement joins TRBV6-2 or TRBV6-3 to TRBJ2-5, with 7 bases aligning to TRBD2. The germline V gene encodes CDR1 MNHEY and CDR2 SVGEGT. V shed 2 bases, J shed 5 bases, and the junction held 8 bases outside the gene matches. The CDR3 has 15 residues. The chain's CDR3 is CASSYGEGFSETQYF. The CDR3 DNA reads TGTGCCAGCAGTTACGGGGAGGGTTTCAGTGAGACCCAGTACTTC.

The chain carries TRBV7-8 and TRBJ2-7, with D tentatively TRBD2 (5 bases). CDR1 and CDR2 (germline): SGHVS, FQNEAQ. With 2 bases removed from V and 8 bases from J, the gap between germline ends came to 16 bases. The CDR3 has 14 residues. CDR3 loop: CASSLRGSQAKQYF. The DNA for the CDR3 is TGTGCCAGCAGCTTACGAGGGAGTCAGGCGAAGCAGTACTTC.